This TCR beta chain stems from a study of beta chain features in type 1 diabetes. The study reverse transcribed the entire isolated RNA, so it sequenced expressed TCRB transcripts. Using immunoSEQ multiplex PCR, the repertoire was profiled, and TCRdb retains in-frame clones only, with some absent. The data contain more than 350,000 clones, over 10% of them singletons. The study, taken as a whole, reports: A greater similarity of naive, central memory and Treg TCRB repertoires was seen among patients than among healthy donors.

Unmatched junction bases numbered 3, after V lost 0 bases and J lost 1 base. CDR3 length: 15 residues. The germline CDR1 and CDR2 sequences are SGHRS and YFSETQ. This clone was observed a few times. The antigen remains undetermined. Different DNA sequences within this sample yield the same CDR3. The clonotype comes from a woman between 18 and 29 years old in good health. The material sequenced was naive CD4+ T cells from blood. This chain joins TRBV5-1 and TRBJ2-5, with 7 bases matching TRBD1. In DNA form, the CDR3 reads TGCGCCAGCAGCTTGGACAGGGGTGGCCAAGAGACCCAGTACTTC. It yields the protein CASSLDRGGQETQYF.